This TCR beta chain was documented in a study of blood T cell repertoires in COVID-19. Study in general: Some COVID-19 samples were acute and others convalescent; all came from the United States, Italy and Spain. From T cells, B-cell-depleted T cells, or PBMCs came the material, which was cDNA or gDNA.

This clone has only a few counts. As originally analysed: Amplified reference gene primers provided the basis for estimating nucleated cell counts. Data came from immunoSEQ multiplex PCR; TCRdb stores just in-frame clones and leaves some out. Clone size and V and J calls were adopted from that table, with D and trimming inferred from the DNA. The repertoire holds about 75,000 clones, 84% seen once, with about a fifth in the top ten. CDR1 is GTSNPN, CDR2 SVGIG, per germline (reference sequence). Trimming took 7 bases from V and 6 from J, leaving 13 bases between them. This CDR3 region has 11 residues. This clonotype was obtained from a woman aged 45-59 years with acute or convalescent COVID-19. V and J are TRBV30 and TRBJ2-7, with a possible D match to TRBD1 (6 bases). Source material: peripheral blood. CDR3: CAFAVGGEQYF. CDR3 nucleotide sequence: TGTGCCTTTGCGGTAGGGGGCGAGCAGTACTTC.